The next 32 T cell receptor beta chains were all read from a single sample in a study of blood T cell repertoires in COVID-19. Profiled with immunoSEQ multiplex PCR; TCRdb holds only in-frame clones, not every one. This table has 220,000 or so clones, more than 75% appearing once. What was sequenced was PBMCs or T cells enriched from blood (not recorded which). The receptors were sampled from a woman aged 50 to 60 who had recovered from COVID-19.

The chain uses TRBV30 and TRBJ2-1; tentative D call: TRBD2 (5 bases). The V end lost 5 bases, the J end lost 8 bases, and 13 bases lay between the germline ends. The CDR3 is made up of 12 amino acids. Germline CDR1 reads GTSNPN; CDR2 reads SVGIG (reference sequence). Written as DNA, the CDR3 is TGTGCCTGGGTCGGACTGAGGGATGAGCAGTTCTTC. This translates into CAWVGLRDEQFF.

This chain uses TRBV7-9 with TRBJ1-3; possibly TRBD1 for D (5 bases). The CDR3 length is 15 residues. CDR1 is SEHNR and CDR2 is FQNEAQ in the germline V gene (reference sequence). V dropped 1 base and J dropped 0 bases, with 7 bases sitting between them. CDR3 sequence reads: CASSLEQASGNTIYF. The CDR3 nucleotides read TGTGCCAGCAGCTTAGAACAGGCCTCTGGAAACACCATATATTTT.

The V gene is TRBV30, the J gene TRBJ1-2, with 8 positions matching TRBD1. V shed 4 bases and J 2 bases; nucleotides not matched to a gene: 0. The CDR3 totals 12 residues. In germline, CDR1 is GTSNPN, CDR2 SVGIG (reference sequence). The CDR3 DNA follows: TGTGCCTGGACAGGGGGCAACTATGGCTACACCTTC. Its translation: CAWTGGNYGYTF.

The chain couples TRBV25-1 to TRBJ1-2; 7 nucleotides align to TRBD1. With V trimmed by 6 bases and J by 5 bases, 6 bases remained unmatched. Germline V gives CDR1 MGHDK, CDR2 SYGVNS. There are 13 residues in the CDR3. CDR3 region: CASSSGTVYGYTF. DNA of the CDR3: TGTGCCAGCAGCTCCGGGACAGTGTATGGCTACACCTTC.

This clone occurred once. The chain employs TRBV19 and TRBJ1-2; D might be TRBD1 (5 bases). Per germline, CDR1 LNHDA and CDR2 SQIVND (reference sequence). This CDR3 spans 17 amino acids. V lost 3 bases and J lost 8, with 25 bases in between. The DNA of the CDR3 is TGTGCCAGTAGTATCCGGAGCCAGGGCCATTCTCGCGTCGGCTACACCTTC. This gives the protein CASSIRSQGHSRVGYTF.

J is TRBJ2-2 and V is TRBV5-6; 7 bases map to TRBD1. CDR1 is SGHDT, CDR2 YYEEEE, per germline. This CDR3 is built from 19 residues. Losses at the gene ends were 4 bases for V and 2 bases for J; bases not matched to a gene: 17. CDR3 loop: CASSTLGMGRDSNTGELFF. In nucleotides, the CDR3 is TGTGCCAGCAGCACGTTGGGTATGGGTCGGGACAGTAACACCGGGGAGCTGTTTTTT.

This chain links TRBV5-6 with TRBJ2-2; TRBD2 agrees at 10 bases. The germline V gene has CDR1 SGHDT and CDR2 YYEEEE. The CDR3 extends over 19 amino acids. V dropped 1 base and J dropped 3; count of bases not matched to a gene: 12. The CDR3 loop reads CASSLYGTSDKGDTGELFF. The CDR3 coding sequence is TGTGCCAGCAGCTTGTATGGGACTAGCGATAAAGGCGACACCGGGGAGCTGTTTTTT.

Written as DNA, the CDR3 is TGCGCCAGCAGCTGGGGACTAGCGGGAGTTGGCGAGCAGTACTTC. Its translation: CASSWGLAGVGEQYF. The rearrangement links TRBV4-1 to TRBJ2-7; 14 nucleotides match TRBD2. After removal of 5 bases from V and 6 bases from J, the junction contained 6 bases not matched to a gene. This CDR3 spans 15 amino acids. CDR1 MGHRA and CDR2 YSYEKL come from the germline V gene.

The V call is TRBV7-2, the J call TRBJ1-5; maybe TRBD1 (6 bases). Germline CDR1 and CDR2: SGHTA and FQGNSA. V was pared by 4 bases and J by 0 bases, with 16 bases between. The CDR3 extends over 17 amino acids. CDR3 in DNA: TGTGCCAGCAGCTCTCTCCCGAGGACAGATAGCAATCAGCCCCAGCATTTT. Residues: CASSSLPRTDSNQPQHF.

This clone has a single count. The chain links TRBV30 to TRBJ1-1; D is undetermined. CDR1 GTSNPN and CDR2 SVGIG come from the germline V gene (reference sequence). The V and J ends lost 0 bases and 6 bases respectively, with 5 bases between them. There are 11 residues in the CDR3. The CDR3 protein is CAWSVVAEAFF. The CDR3 DNA sequence: TGTGCCTGGAGTGTAGTAGCTGAAGCTTTCTTT.

The chain is built from TRBV30 and TRBJ1-5, with D possibly TRBD1 on 6 matching bases. The CDR3 contains 14 residues. CDR1 is GTSNPN and CDR2 is SVGIG in the germline V gene (reference sequence). V was cut by 2 bases and J by 7 bases, with 15 bases left in between. The CDR3 sequence: CAWSPGGGLQPQHF. DNA of the CDR3: TGTGCCTGGAGTCCTGGGGGCGGCCTGCAGCCCCAGCATTTT.

The chain combines TRBV9 with TRBJ1-6; 9 bases map to TRBD1. The junction had 5 bases not matched to a gene; V was cut back by 0 bases and J by 7 bases. Per germline, CDR1 SGDLS and CDR2 YYNGEE. There are 16 residues in the CDR3. The CDR3: CASSVEGTGRNSPLHF. In DNA, the CDR3 is TGTGCCAGCAGCGTAGAGGGGACAGGGAGAAATTCACCCCTCCACTTT.

This clone was detected once. The J gene is TRBJ1-3, the V gene TRBV28; D is undetermined. The V gene's germline CDR1 is MDHEN and CDR2 SYDVKM. The CDR3 contains 16 residues. V lost 5 bases and J 0 bases, leaving 14 bases between the germline ends. CDR3 loop: CASSPPPVFSGNTIYF. CDR3 in DNA: TGTGCCAGCAGTCCGCCTCCGGTGTTCTCTGGAAACACCATATATTTT.

This clone was detected a few times. The CDR3 sequence is CASSDGPQGNYGYTF. The CDR3 DNA reads TGCGCCAGCAGCGACGGACCCCAGGGGAACTATGGCTACACCTTC. The rearrangement uses TRBV4-3 and TRBJ1-2; TRBD1 is a possible D gene (6 bases). Germline lookup yields CDR1 LGHNA and CDR2 YSLEER. V shed 5 bases and J shed 2 bases, with 15 bases lying between them. The CDR3 loop spans 15 amino acids.

This chain connects TRBV19 to TRBJ1-1; D is unresolved. Per the germline V gene, CDR1 is LNHDA and CDR2 is SQIVND (reference sequence). Trimming removed 5 bases from V and 4 bases from J, with 14 bases in between. This CDR3 has 14 amino acids. CDR3 DNA sequence: TGTGCCAGTAGTCCTCGTTCGGGTCGCACTGAAGCTTTCTTT. The encoded protein is CASSPRSGRTEAFF.

This chain uses TRBV4-3 with TRBJ1-3; D is ambiguous. Trimming removed 0 bases at V and 0 bases at J, with 12 bases between. CDR3 size: 17 residues. The germline V gene encodes CDR1 LGHNA and CDR2 YSLEER. Written as DNA, the CDR3 is TGCGCCAGCAGCCAAGATCTGATGACTCGCTCTGGAAACACCATATATTTT. It is translated as CASSQDLMTRSGNTIYF.

The V gene is TRBV7-9, the J gene TRBJ1-1; no clear D gene. In germline, CDR1 is SEHNR, CDR2 FQNEAQ (reference sequence). The CDR3 extends over 13 amino acids. With 6 bases removed from V and 9 bases from J, the gap between germline ends came to 17 bases. The CDR3 loop is CASRPDLGGKAFF. The CDR3 bases are TGTGCCAGCAGGCCCGATCTGGGAGGGAAAGCTTTCTTT. The complete variable domain, with remaining parts taken from reference TRBV7-9 and TRBJ1-1, reads DTGVSQNPRHKITKRGQNVTFRCDPISEHNRLYWYRQTLGQGPEFLTYFQNEAQLEKSRLLSDRFSAERPKGSFSTLEIQRTEQGDSAMYLCASRPDLGGKAFFGQGTRLTVV.

This chain joins TRBV7-8 and TRBJ1-4, with D maybe TRBD1 (6 bases). Germline CDR1 and CDR2: SGHVS and FQNEAQ. Trimming took off 5 bases at V and 5 bases at J, with 15 bases between the two ends. This CDR3 has 15 amino acids. CDR3 sequence: CASSTNRAANEKLFF. The CDR3 nucleotides are TGTGCCAGCAGCACAAACAGGGCGGCAAATGAAAAACTGTTTTTT. The full variable domain, its missing parts supplied by reference TRBV7-8 and TRBJ1-4, is GAGVSQSPRYKVAKRGQDVALRCDPISGHVSLFWYQQALGQGPEFLTYFQNEAQLDKSGLPSDRFFAERPEGSVSTLKIQRTQQEDSAVYLCASSTNRAANEKLFFGSGTQLSVL.

The chain employs TRBV14 and TRBJ1-2; D gene uncertain. The germline V gene encodes CDR1 SGHDN and CDR2 FVKESK. This CDR3 is built from 13 residues. V gave up 1 base and J gave up 4 bases, with 7 bases separating them. The CDR3 region has the DNA TGTGCCAGCAGCCAAGGCGGAATCTATGGCTACACCTTC. Translation: CASSQGGIYGYTF.

The chain's CDR3 is CASSFVGGPYEQYF. CDR3 nucleotides: TGTGCCAGCAGTTTCGTAGGGGGACCCTACGAGCAGTACTTC. V is TRBV28 and J is TRBJ2-7; a possible D gene is TRBD1 (6 bases). This CDR3 spans 14 amino acids. Germline V CDR1 and CDR2: MDHEN, SYDVKM. Trimming removed 3 bases at V and 2 bases at J, with 11 bases between.

The chain joins TRBV13 to TRBJ2-7; tentatively, D is TRBD2 (6 bases). Trimming took 3 bases from V and 4 from J, leaving 13 bases between them. CDR1 is PRHDT and CDR2 is FYEKMQ in the germline V gene (reference sequence). This CDR3 is built from 14 residues. CDR3 sequence: CASSFLGAGYEQYF. The CDR3, as DNA: TGTGCCAGCAGCTTCTTAGGGGCGGGATACGAGCAGTACTTC.

This sequence joins TRBV7-2 and TRBJ1-5; D may be TRBD1 (5 bases). V was clipped by 5 bases and J by 1 base, with 18 bases between them. The CDR3 consists of 17 residues. CDR1 and CDR2 from the germline V gene are SGHTA and FQGNSA. The CDR3 bases are TGTGCCAGCAGCCCGGGACTCGGAGAGGGCAGCAATCAGCCCCAGCATTTT. This codes for CASSPGLGEGSNQPQHF.

V usage is TRBV27 and J usage is TRBJ1-4, with TRBD1 as a possible D gene (6 bases). CDR1 is MNHEY and CDR2 is SMNVEV in the germline V gene (reference sequence). The CDR3 totals 14 residues. The germline V and J ends were trimmed by 7 bases and 7 bases, with 16 bases remaining between them. CDR3 residues: CASTRAQGTEKLFF. Written as DNA, the CDR3 is TGTGCCAGCACCCGAGCCCAGGGGACTGAAAAACTGTTTTTT.

The rearrangement joins TRBV5-8 to TRBJ1-5, with TRBD1 as a possible D gene (6 bases). V lost 4 bases, J lost 6 bases, and 8 bases lay in between. The CDR3 totals 12 residues. The germline V gene has CDR1 SGHTS and CDR2 YDEGEE. The CDR3 DNA is TGTGCCAGCAGCCCAGGGGCTCAGCCCCAGCATTTT. Its protein is CASSPGAQPQHF.

This chain joins TRBV11-3 and TRBJ2-5; 7 bases line up with TRBD2. CDR3 size: 13 residues. Germline assignment: CDR1 SGHNT and CDR2 YENEEA. V was clipped by 5 bases and J by 5 bases; unmatched bases: 5. The DNA of the CDR3 is TGTGCCAGCAGCCCTAGCGGCCCCGAGACCCAGTACTTC. Protein: CASSPSGPETQYF.

This sequence joins TRBV30 and TRBJ1-2; possible D gene TRBD1, 5 bases. The CDR3 runs to 13 residues. The V and J ends lost 2 bases and 4 bases respectively, with 11 bases between them. Germline assignment: CDR1 GTSNPN and CDR2 SVGIG (reference sequence). This CDR3 reads CAWSKGSPYGYTF. The CDR3 region has the DNA TGTGCCTGGAGTAAGGGGTCTCCCTATGGCTACACCTTC. Supplemented by reference TRBV30 and TRBJ1-2, the full variable domain reads SQTIHQWPATLVQPVGSPLSLECTVEGTSNPNLYWYRQAAGRGLQLLFYSVGIGQISSEVPQNLSASRPQDRQFILSSKKLLLSDSGFYLCAWSKGSPYGYTFGSGTRLTVV.

The rearrangement joins TRBV6-2 or TRBV6-3 to TRBJ1-2; D ambiguous. Germline V gene sequence: CDR1 MNHEY, CDR2 SVGEGT. V lost 6 bases and J lost 4, with 12 bases in between. The CDR3 length is 13 residues. The CDR3 here is CASSPTIGYGYTF. DNA for the CDR3: TGTGCCAGCAGCCCTACTATTGGCTATGGCTACACCTTC.

The chain recombines TRBV30 with TRBJ1-2, with D possibly being TRBD1 (6 bases). The V gene lost 2 bases and the J gene lost 6 bases, with 13 bases spanning the gap. CDR1 and CDR2 (germline): GTSNPN, SVGIG (reference sequence). This CDR3 has 13 amino acids. CDR3 nucleotides: TGTGCCTGGAGTATGGGGGCGCAGGATGGCTACACCTTC. Amino acid sequence: CAWSMGAQDGYTF.

V and J are TRBV28 and TRBJ1-5; 9 positions match TRBD1. Germline V gene lookup returns CDR1 MDHEN and CDR2 SYDVKM. Unmatched junction bases numbered 1, after V lost 4 bases and J lost 3 bases. This CDR3 has 14 residues. This CDR3 reads CASSWDRANQPQHF. CDR3 DNA sequence: TGTGCCAGCAGTTGGGACAGGGCCAATCAGCCCCAGCATTTT.

The V gene is TRBV4-3, the J gene TRBJ2-7, with 7 nucleotides matching TRBD1. The junction had 9 bases not matched to a gene; V was cut back by 3 bases and J by 4 bases. The CDR3 is 15 residues long. CDR1 LGHNA and CDR2 YSLEER come from the germline V gene. DNA for the CDR3: TGCGCCAGCAGCCAGCAATATACGGGACAGTACGAGCAGTACTTC. It specifies CASSQQYTGQYEQYF.

The V gene is TRBV6-5, the J gene TRBJ2-1, with 9 positions matching TRBD1. Germline V gives CDR1 MNHEY, CDR2 SVGAGI. The V and J ends lost 4 bases and 6 bases, in that order; junction bases with no gene match: 4. The CDR3 spans 14 residues. The CDR3 loop is CASSSGTGINEQFF. CDR3 coding DNA: TGTGCCAGCAGTTCCGGGACAGGGATCAATGAGCAGTTCTTC.

The chain carries TRBV10-1 and TRBJ1-6; tentatively, D is TRBD1 (6 bases). Trimming removed 6 bases at V and 5 bases at J, with 11 bases between. The CDR3 sequence is 14 residues long. Germline-derived CDR1 and CDR2 are WNHNN and SYGVQD (reference sequence). In nucleotides, the CDR3 is TGCGCCAGCAGCCGGGACACGGATAATTCACCCCTCCACTTT. Translation: CASSRDTDNSPLHF.